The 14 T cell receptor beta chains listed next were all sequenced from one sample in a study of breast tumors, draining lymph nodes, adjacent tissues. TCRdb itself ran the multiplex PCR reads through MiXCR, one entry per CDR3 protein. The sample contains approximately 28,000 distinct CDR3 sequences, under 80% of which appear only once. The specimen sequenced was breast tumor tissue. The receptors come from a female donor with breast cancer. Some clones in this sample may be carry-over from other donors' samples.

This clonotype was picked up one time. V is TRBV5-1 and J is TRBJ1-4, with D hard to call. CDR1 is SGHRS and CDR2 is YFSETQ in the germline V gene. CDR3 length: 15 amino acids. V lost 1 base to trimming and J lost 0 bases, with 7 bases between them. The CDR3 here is CASSLMGTTNEKLFF. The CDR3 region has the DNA TGCGCCAGCAGCTTGATGGGAACAACTAATGAAAAACTGTTTTTT.

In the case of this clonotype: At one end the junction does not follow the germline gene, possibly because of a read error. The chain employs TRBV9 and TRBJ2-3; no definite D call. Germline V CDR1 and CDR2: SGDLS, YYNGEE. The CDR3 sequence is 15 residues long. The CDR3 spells CASSVAEIFTDTKYF. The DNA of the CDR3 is TGTGCCAGCAGCGTAGCGGAGATATTCACAGATACGAAGTATTTT. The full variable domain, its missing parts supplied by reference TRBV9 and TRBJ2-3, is DSGVTQTPKHLITATGQRVTLRCSPRSGDLSVYWYQQSLDQGLQFLIQYYNGEERAKGNILERFSAQQFPDLHSELNLSSLELGDSALYFCASSVAEIFTDTKYFGPGTRLTVL.

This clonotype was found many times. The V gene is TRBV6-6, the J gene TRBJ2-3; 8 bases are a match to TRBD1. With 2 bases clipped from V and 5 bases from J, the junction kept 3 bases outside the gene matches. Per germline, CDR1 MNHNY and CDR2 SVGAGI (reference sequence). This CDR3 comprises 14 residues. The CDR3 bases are TGTGCCAGCAGTTACGGGGACAGGAAAGATACGCAGTATTTT. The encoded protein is CASSYGDRKDTQYF.

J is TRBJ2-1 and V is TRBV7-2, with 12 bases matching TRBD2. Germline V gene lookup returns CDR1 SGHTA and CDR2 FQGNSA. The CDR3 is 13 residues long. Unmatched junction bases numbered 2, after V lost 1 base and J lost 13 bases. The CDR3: CASSLELAGGQFF. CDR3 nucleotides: TGTGCCAGCAGCTTAGAACTAGCGGGGGGTCAGTTCTTC.

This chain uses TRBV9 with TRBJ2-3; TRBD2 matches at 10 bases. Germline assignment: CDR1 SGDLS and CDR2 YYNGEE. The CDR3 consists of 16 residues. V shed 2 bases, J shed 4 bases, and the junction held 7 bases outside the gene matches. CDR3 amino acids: CASSVPIAGGADTQYF. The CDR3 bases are TGTGCCAGCAGCGTCCCCATAGCGGGAGGCGCAGATACGCAGTATTTT.

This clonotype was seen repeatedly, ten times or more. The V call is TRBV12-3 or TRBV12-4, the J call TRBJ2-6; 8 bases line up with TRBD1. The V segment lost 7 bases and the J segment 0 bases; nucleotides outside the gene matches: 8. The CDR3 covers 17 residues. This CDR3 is CASTLGTGFSGANVLTF. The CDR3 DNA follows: TGTGCCAGCACCCTAGGGACAGGCTTCTCTGGGGCCAACGTCCTGACTTTC.

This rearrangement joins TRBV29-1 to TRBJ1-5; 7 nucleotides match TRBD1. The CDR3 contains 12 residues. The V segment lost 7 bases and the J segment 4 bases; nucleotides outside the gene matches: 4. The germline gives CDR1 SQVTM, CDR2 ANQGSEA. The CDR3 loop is CSAGQVNQPQHF. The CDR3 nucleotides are TGCAGCGCAGGACAGGTTAATCAGCCCCAGCATTTT.

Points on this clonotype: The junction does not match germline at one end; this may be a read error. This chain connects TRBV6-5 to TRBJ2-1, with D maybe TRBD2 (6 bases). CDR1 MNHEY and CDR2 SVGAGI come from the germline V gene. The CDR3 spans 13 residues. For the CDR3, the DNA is TGTGCCAGTAGTTACCAGGACTACAATGGGCAGTTCTTC. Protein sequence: CASSYQDYNGQFF.

CDR3 region: CASSLEGDNSPLHF. Here the CDR3 DNA reads TGCGCCAGCAGCTTGGAAGGGGATAATTCACCCCTCCACTTT. The V call is TRBV5-1, the J call TRBJ1-6; possible D gene TRBD1, 5 bases. Germline CDR1 reads SGHRS; CDR2 reads YFSETQ. The germline V and J ends were trimmed by 0 bases and 5 bases, with 6 bases remaining between them. The CDR3 extends over 14 amino acids. Complete variable domain (other parts from reference TRBV5-1 and TRBJ1-6): KAGVTQTPRYLIKTRGQQVTLSCSPISGHRSVSWYQQTPGQGLQFLFEYFSETQRNKGNFPGRFSGRQFSNSRSEMNVSTLELGDSALYLCASSLEGDNSPLHFGNGTRLTVT.

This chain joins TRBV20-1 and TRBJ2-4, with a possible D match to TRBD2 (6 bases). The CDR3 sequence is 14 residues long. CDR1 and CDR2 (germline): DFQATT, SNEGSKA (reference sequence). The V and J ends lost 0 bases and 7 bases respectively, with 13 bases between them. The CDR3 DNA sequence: TGCAGTGCTAGAGATAAAGTGGGGAGGAACATTCAGTACTTC. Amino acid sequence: CSARDKVGRNIQYF.

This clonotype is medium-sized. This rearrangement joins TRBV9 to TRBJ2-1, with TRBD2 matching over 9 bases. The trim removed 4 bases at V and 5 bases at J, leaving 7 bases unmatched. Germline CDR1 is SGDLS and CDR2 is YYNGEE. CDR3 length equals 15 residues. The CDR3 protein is CASSPGLAPNNEQFF. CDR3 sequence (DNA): TGTGCCAGCAGCCCGGGACTAGCCCCCAACAATGAGCAGTTCTTC.

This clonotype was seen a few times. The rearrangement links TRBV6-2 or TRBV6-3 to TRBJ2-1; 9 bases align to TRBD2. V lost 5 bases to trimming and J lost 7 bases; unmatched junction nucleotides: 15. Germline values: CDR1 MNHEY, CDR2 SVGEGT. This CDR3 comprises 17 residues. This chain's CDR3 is CASSHPAGGHRDNEQFF. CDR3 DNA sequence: TGTGCCAGCAGTCACCCGGCGGGGGGGCATCGGGATAATGAGCAGTTCTTC.

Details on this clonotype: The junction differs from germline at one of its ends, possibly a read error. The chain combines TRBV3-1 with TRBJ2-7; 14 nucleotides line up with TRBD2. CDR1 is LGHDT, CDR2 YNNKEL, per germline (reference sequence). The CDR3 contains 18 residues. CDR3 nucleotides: TGTGCCAGTAGCCAATACGGGACTAGCGGGAGTAGCGCCTACGAGCAGTACTTC. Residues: CASSQYGTSGSSAYEQYF.

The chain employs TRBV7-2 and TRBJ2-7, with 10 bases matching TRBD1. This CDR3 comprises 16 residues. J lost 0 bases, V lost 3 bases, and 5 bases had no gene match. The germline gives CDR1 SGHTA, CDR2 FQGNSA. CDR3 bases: TGTGCCAGCAGCTTGGCGGGACAGGGGATCTCCTACGAGCAGTACTTC. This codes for CASSLAGQGISYEQYF.